A selection of T cell receptor beta chains follows, all from one sample in a study of cytomegalovirus exposure and HLA in healthy donors. Generated by immunoSEQ multiplex PCR, the TCRdb table keeps only in-frame clones and is missing some. The sample shows 150,000 to 250,000 clones, approximately 79% of them seen only once. The sample taken for sequencing was PBMCs. These receptors came from a woman in her thirties in good health and CMV-seropositive. The CDR3 runs from the conserved cysteine through the conserved F or W. The D gene is left open where the match is weak.

d_gene | j_gene | v_gene | CDR3aa
. | TRBJ2-2 | TRBV9 | CASSDLGDGELFF
TRBD2 | TRBJ2-1 | TRBV5-3 | CARSLGGTSGGLTYNEQFF
. | TRBJ2-7 | TRBV4-1 | CASSQDPGLSYEQYF
. | TRBJ1-1 | TRBV7-9 | CASSSQGPASEAFF
TRBD1 | TRBJ1-1 | TRBV28 | CASSTYRDRGLLNTEAFF
. | TRBJ2-7 | TRBV25-1 | CASSSLVQSSYEQYF
TRBD1 | TRBJ2-3 | TRBV9 | CASSRRGLTDTQYF
TRBD1 | TRBJ2-7 | TRBV9 | CASSVGGEGQGPGGEQYF
TRBD1 | TRBJ1-2 | TRBV18 | CASSLDRASGYTF
TRBD1 | TRBJ2-7 | TRBV9 | CVSSLDRGNYYEQYF
. | TRBJ1-2 | TRBV5-8 | CASSLWQGFRGYTF
TRBD1 | TRBJ2-3 | TRBV18 | CASSQLGTGGVTDTQYF
. | TRBJ1-2 | TRBV19 | CASRMGGYGYTF
TRBD2 | TRBJ2-3 | TRBV19 | CASRGTMNYTDTQYF
TRBD1 | TRBJ2-5 | TRBV18 | CASSPRYRGRETQYF
TRBD2 | TRBJ2-2 | TRBV4-1 | CASSHPGGGPTGELFF
. | TRBJ1-1 | TRBV11-2 | CASSYRGGAYTEAFF
TRBD1 | TRBJ1-1 | TRBV5-1 | CASRPEAGGNTEAFF
. | TRBJ2-5 | TRBV5-1 | CASSFEGEETQYF
. | TRBJ1-1 | TRBV2 | CAREEGEGTEAFF
TRBD1 | TRBJ1-6 | TRBV19 | CASSIRVRQGNSPLHF
. | TRBJ2-7 | TRBV4-3 | CASSQVRGSYEQYF
TRBD2 | TRBJ2-1 | TRBV5-4 | CASSQAGVPYNEQFF